The 28 T cell receptor beta chains below were found in one sample sequenced in a study of T cell changes during pregnancy in multiple sclerosis. Here immunoSEQ multiplex PCR was the method, and the copy in TCRdb shows in-frame clones only, minus some. Of 79,000 or so clones listed, approximately 90% are singletons. Sequences were derived from peripheral blood, sampled in the first trimester of pregnancy. The receptors were gathered from a female donor in good health, enrolled as a control in a pregnancy study.

The chain links TRBV27 to TRBJ2-7; possible D gene TRBD1, 7 bases. Trimming took off 6 bases at V and 6 bases at J, with 18 bases between the two ends. The CDR3 is 14 amino acids. Germline CDR1 reads MNHEY; CDR2 reads SMNVEV (reference sequence). The CDR3: CASREGAGSTEQYF. The CDR3 nucleotides read TGTGCCAGCAGGGAGGGGGCGGGATCTACCGAGCAGTACTTC.

The chain is built from TRBV2 and TRBJ2-1, with 9 bases that match TRBD2. The germline V gene encodes CDR1 SNHLY and CDR2 FYNNEI. The CDR3 is 18 amino acids. V gave up 5 bases and J gave up 6 bases; unmatched junction bases: 17. The CDR3 region is CASSPKRGAFPRSNEQFF. The CDR3 nucleotides are TGTGCCAGCAGTCCAAAGCGGGGGGCTTTCCCGAGGAGCAATGAGCAGTTCTTC. The full variable domain, rest sourced from reference TRBV2 and TRBJ2-1, is EPEVTQTPSHQVTQMGQEVILRCVPISNHLYFYWYRQILGQKVEFLVSFYNNEISEKSEIFDDQFSVERPDGSNFTLKIRSTKLEDSAMYFCASSPKRGAFPRSNEQFFGPGTRLTVL.

V is TRBV27 and J is TRBJ1-4; possibly TRBD1 for D (5 bases). Between the trimmed V and J ends, which lost 6 bases and 8 bases, there was a span of 16 bases. The length of the CDR3 is 14 residues. The V gene's germline CDR1 is MNHEY and CDR2 SMNVEV (reference sequence). The CDR3 region has the DNA TGTGCCAGCAGGCTAAGGGGCGCGGGGGAAAAACTGTTTTTT. Amino acids: CASRLRGAGEKLFF.

This chain links TRBV6-1 with TRBJ1-2; D not resolved. This CDR3 comprises 12 residues. Between the trimmed V and J ends, which lost 6 bases and 8 bases, there was a span of 13 bases. Germline V gene lookup returns CDR1 MNHNS and CDR2 SASEGT. As DNA, the CDR3 is TGTGCCAGCAGCGCGGGGTTCGGGGGCTACACCTTC. As protein: CASSAGFGGYTF.

The rearrangement uses TRBV5-1 and TRBJ2-1; 10 bases fit TRBD2. J was trimmed by 7 bases and V by 4 bases; bases with no gene match: 5. Germline V lookup: CDR1 SGHRS, CDR2 YFSETQ. This CDR3 is built from 14 residues. CDR3 loop: CASSLSGGANEQFF. The CDR3, as DNA: TGCGCCAGCAGCCTGAGCGGGGGGGCAAATGAGCAGTTCTTC.

Concerning this clone: In the same sample, other DNA sequences code for this CDR3. The chain couples TRBV4-3 to TRBJ1-5; D gene unclear. The CDR3 totals 14 residues. The germline CDR1 and CDR2 sequences are LGHNA and YSLEER. Trimming took 1 base from V and 2 from J, leaving 6 bases between them. CDR3 residues: CASSQVAGNQPQHF. The CDR3 nucleotides are TGCGCCAGCAGCCAAGTGGCAGGCAATCAGCCCCAGCATTTT.

The sample holds one count of this clone. The V and J genes are TRBV7-2 and TRBJ1-2; 7 bases align to TRBD1. Unmatched junction bases numbered 7, after V lost 5 bases and J lost 1 base. The V gene's germline CDR1 is SGHTA and CDR2 FQGNSA. This CDR3 has 15 amino acids. CDR3 DNA sequence: TGTGCCAGCAGCCTAGGGACAGCCGGTAACTATGGCTACACCTTC. It encodes CASSLGTAGNYGYTF.

The V gene is TRBV18, the J gene TRBJ1-6; TRBD1 is a possible D gene (6 bases). Between the trimmed V and J ends, which lost 6 bases and 7 bases, there was a span of 19 bases. Per germline, CDR1 KGHSH and CDR2 LQKENI. The CDR3 has 16 amino acids. In DNA, the CDR3 is TGTGCCAGCTCCCCAATGGACAGCACCCCCAATTCACCCCTCCACTTT. This translates into CASSPMDSTPNSPLHF.

The chain combines TRBV5-8 with TRBJ1-2, with D possibly TRBD1 on 5 matching bases. V lost 4 bases to trimming and J lost 3 bases, with 13 bases between them. The CDR3 spans 14 residues. CDR1 and CDR2 (germline): SGHTS, YDEGEE. The CDR3 DNA sequence: TGTGCCAGCAGCCGATGGGAGGGGCACTATGGCTACACCTTC. The encoded protein is CASSRWEGHYGYTF.

The chain employs TRBV4-2 and TRBJ1-2; TRBD1 matches 8 bases. J lost 8 bases, V lost 1 base, and 9 bases had no gene match. The CDR3 extends over 15 amino acids. CDR1 LGHNA and CDR2 YNFKEQ come from the germline V gene. CDR3 sequence: CASSQGAGGARGYTF. CDR3 nucleotide sequence: TGTGCCAGCAGCCAAGGGGCAGGGGGCGCGCGGGGCTACACCTTC.

The chain combines TRBV4-2 with TRBJ2-2; TRBD2 might be the D (6 bases). This CDR3 has 16 amino acids. The V and J ends lost 0 bases and 2 bases respectively, with 10 bases between them. The V gene's germline CDR1 is LGHNA and CDR2 YNFKEQ. CDR3 sequence reads: CASSQEASANTGELFF. The CDR3 nucleotides read TGTGCCAGCAGCCAAGAGGCTAGCGCAAACACCGGGGAGCTGTTTTTT.

The chain has TRBV7-9 and TRBJ2-1; 11 bases line up with TRBD1. This CDR3 is 14 amino acids long. Per germline, CDR1 SEHNR and CDR2 FQNEAQ (reference sequence). Germline trimming cut 8 bases from V and 6 bases from J; bases unmatched to any gene: 6. CDR3 in DNA: TGTGCCAGCCCGGGACAGGGGGTTTCCAATGAGCAGTTCTTC. This sequence encodes CASPGQGVSNEQFF.

The CDR3 DNA reads TGTGCCAGCAGCTTAACCGTCGAACTATCCTACGAGCAGTACTTC. It specifies CASSLTVELSYEQYF. J is TRBJ2-7 and V is TRBV7-3; D gene uncertain. The CDR3 totals 15 residues. V lost 0 bases, J lost 1 base, and 10 bases lay in between. Germline CDR1 and CDR2: SGHTA and FQGTGA.

V usage is TRBV6-1 and J usage is TRBJ2-7; the D gene is possibly TRBD2 (7 bases). Per germline, CDR1 MNHNS and CDR2 SASEGT. The CDR3 spans 14 residues. V lost 2 bases to trimming and J lost 6 bases, with 14 bases between them. The CDR3 coding sequence is TGTGCCAGCAGTGAATCGGGGGGCCTTGGCGAGCAGTACTTC. Residues: CASSESGGLGEQYF.

The V and J genes are TRBV11-2 and TRBJ1-6; D unclear. Trimming pared 10 bases from V and 7 bases from J, leaving 20 bases between. Germline CDR1 and CDR2: SGHAT and FQNNGV. CDR3 size: 15 residues. CDR3 nucleotides: TGTGCCACCTCCGGTGGCATCGCGGGGAATTCACCCCTCCACTTT. Amino acids: CATSGGIAGNSPLHF.

The chain uses TRBV7-9 and TRBJ1-6; D may be TRBD1 (6 bases). Germline CDR1 and CDR2: SEHNR and FQNEAQ (reference sequence). Deletions cut 4 bases from V and 7 bases from J, with 17 bases between. The CDR3 totals 16 residues. CDR3 DNA sequence: TGTGCCAGCAGCTCCACGAAACAGGGAACCAATTCACCCCTCCACTTT. Its protein is CASSSTKQGTNSPLHF.

This clone was found once. This chain uses TRBV15 with TRBJ1-1, with TRBD1 identical over 8 bases. CDR1 is LNHNV and CDR2 is YYDKDF in the germline V gene (reference sequence). This CDR3 is built from 15 residues. The V segment lost 5 bases and the J segment 0 bases; nucleotides outside the gene matches: 5. In DNA form, the CDR3 reads TGTGCCACCAGCGCCCGGACAGGGCTGAACACTGAAGCTTTCTTT. Translated: CATSARTGLNTEAFF. The full variable domain, its missing parts supplied by reference TRBV15 and TRBJ1-1, is DAMVIQNPRYQVTQFGKPVTLSCSQTLNHNVMYWYQQKSSQAPKLLFHYYDKDFNNEADTPDNFQSRRPNTSFCFLDIRSPGLGDTAMYLCATSARTGLNTEAFFGQGTRLTVV.

CDR3 sequence reads: CASSQDKVAGGREQYF. CDR3 nucleotide sequence: TGTGCCAGCAGCCAAGATAAGGTAGCGGGGGGGCGGGAGCAGTACTTC. The gene calls are TRBV4-2 and TRBJ2-7; the match to TRBD2 covers 11 bases. The V and J ends lost 0 bases and 7 bases, in that order; junction bases with no gene match: 8. The CDR3 is 16 amino acids. Germline lookup yields CDR1 LGHNA and CDR2 YNFKEQ.

This clone has only one observation. Other DNA sequences within the sample encode an identical CDR3. The rearrangement uses TRBV5-8 and TRBJ1-4, with 7 positions matching TRBD1. With V trimmed by 1 base and J by 4 bases, 1 base remained unmatched. Germline CDR1 reads SGHTS; CDR2 reads YDEGEE. This CDR3 has 14 residues. This CDR3 reads CASSLQGGNEKLFF. The CDR3 DNA sequence: TGTGCCAGCAGCTTGCAGGGGGGTAATGAAAAACTGTTTTTT.

This chain joins TRBV25-1 and TRBJ1-3; D perhaps matches TRBD1 (5 bases). CDR1 is MGHDK and CDR2 is SYGVNS in the germline V gene. The CDR3 loop spans 13 amino acids. Trimming left V 6 bases short and J 6 bases short, with 12 bases between. The CDR3 is CASRDGGTNTIYF. In DNA, the CDR3 is TGTGCCAGCAGGGACGGGGGGACAAACACCATATATTTT. Full variable domain (outside the CDR3, taken from reference TRBV25-1 and TRBJ1-3): EADIYQTPRYLVIGTGKKITLECSQTMGHDKMYWYQQDPGMELHLIHYSYGVNSTEKGDLSSESTVSRIRTEHFPLTLESARPSHTSQYLCASRDGGTNTIYFGEGSWLTVV.

The rearrangement joins TRBV9 to TRBJ2-1; a possible D gene is TRBD1 (6 bases). Per germline, CDR1 SGDLS and CDR2 YYNGEE. With 0 bases removed from V and 3 bases from J, the gap between germline ends came to 10 bases. This CDR3 is 15 amino acids long. The CDR3 spells CASSVEQGSYNEQFF. CDR3 DNA sequence: TGTGCCAGCAGCGTAGAACAGGGAAGCTACAATGAGCAGTTCTTC.

V is TRBV5-1 and J is TRBJ1-2; TRBD1 matches 7 bases. The CDR3 runs to 14 residues. The V and J ends lost 2 bases and 3 bases, in that order; junction bases with no gene match: 4. Germline V gene sequence: CDR1 SGHRS, CDR2 YFSETQ. CDR3 DNA sequence: TGCGCCAGCAGCTTCCGGGGGACAGACTATGGCTACACCTTC. The encoded protein is CASSFRGTDYGYTF.

The chain combines TRBV21-1 with TRBJ2-2; the table gives TRBD2 as D, unverified against the DNA. TRBV21-1 has pseudogene status. The CDR3 runs 16 residues. The CDR3 region is CASSKVFTHPTGELFF. CDR3 DNA: TGTGCCAGCAGCAAAGTGTTCACTCATCCTACCGGGGAGCTGTTTTTT.

This chain joins TRBV4-3 and TRBJ1-2; D is undetermined. CDR3 length equals 13 residues. Germline values: CDR1 LGHNA, CDR2 YSLEER. V was clipped by 4 bases and J by 4 bases, with 10 bases between them. The CDR3: CASSPLGSYGYTF. The CDR3 DNA reads as TGCGCCAGCAGCCCCCTGGGGAGCTATGGCTACACCTTC.

J is TRBJ1-4 and V is TRBV5-1; unclear D gene. CDR1 and CDR2 from the germline V gene are SGHRS and YFSETQ. The CDR3 totals 14 residues. V was trimmed by 5 bases and J by 0 bases, leaving 8 bases between them. CDR3 in DNA: TGCGCCAGCAGTTCGCTATCAACTAATGAAAAACTGTTTTTT. Encoded protein: CASSSLSTNEKLFF.

CDR3 sequence: CASSLGGGADEQFF. In DNA, the CDR3 is TGTGCCAGCAGTTTAGGCGGGGGGGCGGATGAGCAGTTCTTC. The V call is TRBV28, the J call TRBJ2-1, with TRBD2 matching over 9 bases. The CDR3 runs 14 residues. The ends lost 2 bases at V and 8 bases at J; junction bases unmatched: 4. The germline V gene encodes CDR1 MDHEN and CDR2 SYDVKM.

This clone was detected only a few times. V gene TRBV9 combines with J gene TRBJ1-2; tentatively, D is TRBD1 (5 bases). The V gene lost 4 bases and the J gene lost 2 bases, with 9 bases spanning the gap. Germline lookup yields CDR1 SGDLS and CDR2 YYNGEE. The CDR3 is 13 amino acids. The CDR3 protein is CASSIQENYGYTF. CDR3 DNA: TGTGCCAGCAGCATACAGGAGAACTATGGCTACACCTTC.

V is TRBV11-2 and J is TRBJ1-3, with D perhaps TRBD1 (6 bases). V lost 5 bases to trimming and J lost 6 bases, with 11 bases between them. CDR3 length equals 13 residues. Germline CDR1 reads SGHAT; CDR2 reads FQNNGV. The CDR3 is CASSRGQQNTIYF. In DNA, the CDR3 is TGTGCCAGCAGCCGAGGACAGCAAAACACCATATATTTT. Full variable domain (remainder filled in from reference TRBV11-2 and TRBJ1-3): EAGVAQSPRYKIIEKRQSVAFWCNPISGHATLYWYQQILGQGPKLLIQFQNNGVVDDSQLPKDRFSAERLKGVDSTLKIQPAKLEDSAVYLCASSRGQQNTIYFGEGSWLTVV.